Shown below are 23 T cell receptor beta chains from a single sample sequenced in a study of T cells in Graves' hyperthyroidism and ophthalmopathy. Amplification of TCR beta CDR3 regions used RNA as the template. The study used the HTBI primer set for a first-round RT-PCR of the TCR CDR3. In TCRdb, the multiplex PCR reads were re-called with MiXCR into one record per CDR3 protein. The sample gives fewer than 900,000 distinct CDR3 sequences, about 17% of which show up once; 16% is in the top ten. The source material was blood. The source is a woman in her forties or fifties with Graves' hyperthyroidism that later progressed to Graves' ophthalmopathy.

This clonotype was found many times. The chain joins TRBV5-1 to TRBJ2-7, with TRBD2 as a possible D gene (5 bases). V was shortened by 1 base and J by 0 bases, with 17 bases between the two germline ends. Germline CDR1 reads SGHRS; CDR2 reads YFSETQ. The CDR3 contains 17 residues. CDR3 region: CASSLTSARGPSYEQYF. The CDR3 DNA follows: TGCGCCAGCAGCTTGACGTCGGCGAGAGGGCCCTCCTACGAGCAGTACTTC.

In the case of this clonotype: One end of the junction fails to match germline, which may point to a read error. The CDR3 DNA follows: TGCGCCAGCCGCCAAGCCTTTGACACTAGGTTGGGCGAGCAGTACTTC. This codes for CASRQAFDTRLGEQYF. The chain couples TRBV4-1 to TRBJ2-7; D is perhaps TRBD2 (5 bases). CDR1 is MGHRA, CDR2 YSYEKL, per germline. CDR3 length: 16 residues.

This clonotype was found a few times. The genes are TRBV6-5 and TRBJ2-3; possible D gene TRBD2, 6 bases. CDR1 and CDR2 (germline): MNHEY, SVGAGI. This CDR3 is 15 amino acids long. V dropped 1 base and J dropped 1 base, with 9 bases sitting between them. In nucleotides, the CDR3 is TGTGCCAGCAGTTACTTCTCGGGGGGCACAGATACGCAGTATTTT. This sequence encodes CASSYFSGGTDTQYF.

This clonotype was picked up a small number of times. The CDR3 loop reads CASSQEFLSLEPQHF. The DNA for the CDR3 is TGCGCCAGCAGCCAAGAATTTCTTAGTCTGGAGCCCCAGCATTTT. The chain combines TRBV4-1 with TRBJ1-5; no clear D. This CDR3 is 15 amino acids long. The V end was cut by 0 bases, the J end by 8 bases, with 14 bases between. The germline V gene has CDR1 MGHRA and CDR2 YSYEKL.

The chain joins TRBV5-1 to TRBJ1-4; possibly TRBD1 for D (6 bases). The germline V gene encodes CDR1 SGHRS and CDR2 YFSETQ. This CDR3 is built from 15 residues. The V end lost 2 bases, the J end lost 6 bases, and 14 bases lay between the germline ends. The CDR3 DNA reads TGCGCCAGCAGCTTTGGTGGGGGGGCTGATGAAAAACTGTTTTTT. It translates to CASSFGGGADEKLFF.

The genes are TRBV27 and TRBJ1-2, with TRBD1 matching 12 bases. With V trimmed by 3 bases and J by 2 bases, 4 bases remained unmatched. CDR1 and CDR2 (germline): MNHEY, SMNVEV (reference sequence). The CDR3 consists of 16 residues. In nucleotides, the CDR3 is TGTGCCAGCAGTTTCGGGACAGGGGGCTCAAACTATGGCTACACCTTC. Its protein is CASSFGTGGSNYGYTF.

There are a few counts of this clonotype. The chain carries TRBV7-9 and TRBJ1-1, with D possibly being TRBD1 (5 bases). The V gene lost 4 bases and the J gene lost 1 base, with 10 bases spanning the gap. The germline gives CDR1 SEHNR, CDR2 FQNEAQ (reference sequence). The CDR3 is 14 residues long. CDR3 sequence: CASSSVGGNTEAFF. DNA of the CDR3: TGTGCCAGCAGCTCGGTGGGGGGGAACACTGAAGCTTTCTTT.

The table lists this clonotype with many counts. In DNA, the CDR3 is TGTGCCAGCAGCTACCTCGGCAGGGGACAAGAGACCCAGTACTTC. As protein: CASSYLGRGQETQYF. The chain links TRBV7-9 to TRBJ2-5; D possibly corresponds to TRBD1 (6 bases). V was shortened by 4 bases and J by 2 bases, with 14 bases between the two germline ends. This CDR3 is built from 15 residues. Germline V gene lookup returns CDR1 SEHNR and CDR2 FQNEAQ (reference sequence).

This clonotype was seen at least ten times. The J gene is TRBJ1-1, the V gene TRBV9; unclear D gene. This CDR3 region has 16 residues. Per the germline V gene, CDR1 is SGDLS and CDR2 is YYNGEE. The ends were cut back, 0 bases at V and 0 bases at J, with 12 bases in the middle. The CDR3 nucleotides are TGTGCCAGCAGCGTAGTTGGGTTACCTATGAACACTGAAGCTTTCTTT. It translates to CASSVVGLPMNTEAFF.

This clonotype was found once. The chain joins TRBV7-9 to TRBJ1-5, with 9 bases fitting TRBD1. This CDR3 is 15 amino acids long. CDR1 and CDR2 (germline): SEHNR, FQNEAQ (reference sequence). Trimming cost V 5 bases and J 7 bases; bases outside gene matches: 9. The CDR3 nucleotides read TGTGCCAGCAGCCATACCGGGACAGGGAACCAGCCCCAGCATTTT. Its translation: CASSHTGTGNQPQHF. Supplemented by reference TRBV7-9 and TRBJ1-5, the full variable domain reads DTGVSQNPRHKITKRGQNVTFRCDPISEHNRLYWYRQTLGQGPEFLTYFQNEAQLEKSRLLSDRFSAERPKGSFSTLEIQRTEQGDSAMYLCASSHTGTGNQPQHFGDGTRLSIL.

This clonotype was seen ten or more times. V gene TRBV3-1 combines with J gene TRBJ1-6; TRBD1 might be the D (5 bases). This CDR3 is 13 amino acids long. Germline values: CDR1 LGHDT, CDR2 YNNKEL (reference sequence). Trimming removed 3 bases from V and 6 bases from J, with 6 bases in between. This CDR3 is CASSQGPNSPLHF. The CDR3 DNA sequence: TGTGCCAGCAGCCAGGGACCTAATTCACCCCTCCACTTT.

There are a few counts of this clonotype. The rearrangement joins TRBV12-3 or TRBV12-4 to TRBJ1-3; D call uncertain. CDR3 length: 10 residues. Deletions cut 5 bases from V and 5 bases from J, with 1 base between. The CDR3 loop is CASSRNTIYF. CDR3 DNA sequence: TGTGCCAGCAGTAGAAACACCATATATTTT.

The V call is TRBV6-5, the J call TRBJ1-6; 7 bases map to TRBD1. There are 14 residues in the CDR3. Germline CDR1 and CDR2: MNHEY and SVGAGI. Trimming removed 7 bases from V and 5 bases from J; junction bases left unmatched: 5. The CDR3 reads CASTWDSNNSPLHF. The DNA of the CDR3 is TGTGCCAGCACTTGGGACAGCAATAATTCACCCCTCCACTTT.

This clonotype was counted many times. V gene TRBV20-1 combines with J gene TRBJ1-2; D gene unclear. Germline CDR1 DFQATT, CDR2 SNEGSKA (reference sequence). There are 15 residues in the CDR3. Trimming shortened V by 0 bases and J by 4 bases, and 15 bases separated the two germline ends. Here the CDR3 reads CSARDLGRTSYGYTF. CDR3 sequence (DNA): TGCAGTGCTAGAGATCTCGGCAGGACGTCCTATGGCTACACCTTC.

This clonotype was detected ten times or more. The chain joins TRBV5-1 to TRBJ2-3; 7 bases map to TRBD1. The CDR3 has 15 residues. V was pared by 0 bases and J by 2 bases, with 3 bases of the junction left unmatched. From germline, CDR1 is SGHRS and CDR2 YFSETQ. The CDR3 loop is CASSLETGLTDTQYF. CDR3 coding DNA: TGCGCCAGCAGCTTGGAGACAGGGCTCACAGATACGCAGTATTTT.

This clonotype was seen repeatedly, ten times or more. V is TRBV30 and J is TRBJ2-1; D gene unclear. The V end was cut by 0 bases, the J end by 9 bases, with 9 bases between. CDR3 length: 12 residues. Germline CDR1 GTSNPN, CDR2 SVGIG (reference sequence). CDR3 coding DNA: TGTGCCTGGAGTGTTGGAGTGGTTGAGCAGTTCTTC. Translating gives CAWSVGVVEQFF.

The chain is built from TRBV27 and TRBJ1-6, with TRBD1 as a possible D gene (5 bases). Germline CDR1 and CDR2: MNHEY and SMNVEV (reference sequence). The V end lost 1 base, the J end lost 7 bases, and 17 bases lay between the germline ends. The CDR3 sequence is 17 residues long. CDR3 nucleotides: TGTGCCAGCAGTTTATTTAGTCTGACAGTATCGAATTCACCCCTCCACTTT. This gives the protein CASSLFSLTVSNSPLHF.

The chain couples TRBV7-2 to TRBJ2-2; D gene unclear. V was shortened by 1 base and J by 6 bases, with 12 bases between the two germline ends. Germline V CDR1 and CDR2: SGHTA, FQGNSA. The CDR3 is made up of 15 amino acids. This CDR3 is CASSLDYVFAGELFF. The CDR3, as DNA: TGTGCCAGCAGCTTAGATTACGTCTTTGCCGGGGAGCTGTTTTTT.

This clonotype was observed many times. The V call is TRBV20-1, the J call TRBJ2-6; 11 bases map to TRBD1. The CDR3 totals 18 residues. V shed 3 bases, J shed 0 bases, and the junction held 7 bases outside the gene matches. Looked up from germline, CDR1 is DFQATT and CDR2 is SNEGSKA (reference sequence). The CDR3 protein is CSARGEGQGDSGANVLTF. CDR3 nucleotides: TGCAGTGCTAGGGGGGAGGGACAGGGGGACTCTGGGGCCAACGTCCTGACTTTC.

The V call is TRBV5-1, the J call TRBJ1-6, with a weak D call TRBD1 (5 bases). Germline values: CDR1 SGHRS, CDR2 YFSETQ. Trimming took 0 bases from V and 8 from J, leaving 9 bases between them. This CDR3 spans 14 amino acids. The CDR3 DNA reads TGCGCCAGCAGCTTGGGGGGACTTTATTCACCCCTCCACTTT. Translating it yields CASSLGGLYSPLHF.

The V and J genes are TRBV7-2 and TRBJ2-1, with TRBD2 matching over 9 bases. Germline trimming cut 3 bases from V and 4 bases from J; bases unmatched to any gene: 7. The CDR3 length is 16 residues. From germline, CDR1 is SGHTA and CDR2 FQGNSA. The CDR3 DNA reads as TGTGCCAGCAGCTTGCGGGGGGGCCGGGGATACAATGAGCAGTTCTTC. It yields the protein CASSLRGGRGYNEQFF.

Worth noting for this clonotype: One end of the junction varies from germline; a read error may be responsible. Here the CDR3 DNA reads TGTGCCAGCAGTTACGGGGCCGGACGGCAAGAGGCCCAGTACTTC. As protein: CASSYGAGRQEAQYF. The chain couples TRBV3-1 to TRBJ2-5, with D perhaps being TRBD1 or TRBD2 (5 bases each). This CDR3 is 15 amino acids long. The V gene's germline CDR1 is LGHDT and CDR2 YNNKEL (reference sequence).

This clonotype was counted a few times. V is TRBV6-1 and J is TRBJ2-7; D not certain. With 2 bases removed from V and 7 bases from J, the gap between germline ends came to 9 bases. Germline V gene sequence: CDR1 MNHNS, CDR2 SASEGT. This CDR3 region has 12 residues. The DNA for the CDR3 is TGTGCCAGCAGTGAAATGTGGGGTGAGCAGTACTTC. This encodes CASSEMWGEQYF.